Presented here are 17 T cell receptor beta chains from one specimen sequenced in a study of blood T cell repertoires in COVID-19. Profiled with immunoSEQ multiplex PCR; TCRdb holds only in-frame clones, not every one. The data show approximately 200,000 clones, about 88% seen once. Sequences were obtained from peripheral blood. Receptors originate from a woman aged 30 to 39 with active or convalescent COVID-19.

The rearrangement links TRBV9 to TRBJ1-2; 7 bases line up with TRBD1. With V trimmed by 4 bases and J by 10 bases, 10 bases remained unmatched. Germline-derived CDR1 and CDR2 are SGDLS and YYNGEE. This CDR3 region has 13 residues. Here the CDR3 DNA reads TGTGCCAGCAGCCCGACAGGGTTCCCCGACTACACCTTC. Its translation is CASSPTGFPDYTF.

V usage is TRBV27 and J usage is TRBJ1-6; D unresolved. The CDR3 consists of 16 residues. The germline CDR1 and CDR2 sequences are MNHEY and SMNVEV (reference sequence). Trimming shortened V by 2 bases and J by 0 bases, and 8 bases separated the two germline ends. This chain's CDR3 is CASSLGPSSYNSPLHF. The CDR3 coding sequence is TGTGCCAGCAGTTTAGGTCCGAGCTCCTATAATTCACCCCTCCACTTT.

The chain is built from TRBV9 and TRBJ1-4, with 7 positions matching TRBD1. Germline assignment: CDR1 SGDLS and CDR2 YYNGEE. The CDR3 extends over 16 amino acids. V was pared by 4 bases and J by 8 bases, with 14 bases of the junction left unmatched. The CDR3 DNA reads TGTGCCAGCAGCCCGAACCATGGACAGGTCGGCGAAAAACTGTTTTTT. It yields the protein CASSPNHGQVGEKLFF.

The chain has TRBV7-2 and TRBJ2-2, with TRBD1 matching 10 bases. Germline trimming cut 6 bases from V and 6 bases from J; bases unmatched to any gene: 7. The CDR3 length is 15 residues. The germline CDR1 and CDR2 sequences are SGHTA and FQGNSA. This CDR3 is CASRPGTGVSGELFF. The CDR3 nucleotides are TGTGCCAGCAGACCCGGGACAGGGGTTTCCGGGGAGCTGTTTTTT.

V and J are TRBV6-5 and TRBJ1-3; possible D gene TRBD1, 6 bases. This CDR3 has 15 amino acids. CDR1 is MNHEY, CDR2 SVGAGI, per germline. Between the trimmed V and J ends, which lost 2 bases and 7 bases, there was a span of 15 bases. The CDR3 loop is CASSYSGGQWNTIYF. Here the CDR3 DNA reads TGTGCCAGCAGTTACAGCGGGGGGCAATGGAACACCATATATTTT.

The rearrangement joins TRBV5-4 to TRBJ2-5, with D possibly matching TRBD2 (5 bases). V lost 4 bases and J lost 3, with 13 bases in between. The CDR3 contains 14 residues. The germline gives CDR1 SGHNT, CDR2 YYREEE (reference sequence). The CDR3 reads CASSVPSGEETQYF. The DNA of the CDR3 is TGTGCCAGCAGCGTGCCCAGCGGAGAAGAGACCCAGTACTTC.

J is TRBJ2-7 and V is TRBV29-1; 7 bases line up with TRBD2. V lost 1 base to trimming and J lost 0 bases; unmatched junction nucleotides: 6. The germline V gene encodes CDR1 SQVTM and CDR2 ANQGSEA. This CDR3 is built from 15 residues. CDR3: CSVEGTGGSSYEQYF. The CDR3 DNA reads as TGCAGCGTTGAAGGCACCGGGGGGAGCTCCTACGAGCAGTACTTC.

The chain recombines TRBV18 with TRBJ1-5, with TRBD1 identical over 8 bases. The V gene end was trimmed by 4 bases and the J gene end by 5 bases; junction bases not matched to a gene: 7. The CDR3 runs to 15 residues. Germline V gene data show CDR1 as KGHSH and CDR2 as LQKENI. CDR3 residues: CASSQGGQGYQPQHF. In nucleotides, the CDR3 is TGTGCCAGCTCACAGGGCGGACAGGGCTATCAGCCCCAGCATTTT.

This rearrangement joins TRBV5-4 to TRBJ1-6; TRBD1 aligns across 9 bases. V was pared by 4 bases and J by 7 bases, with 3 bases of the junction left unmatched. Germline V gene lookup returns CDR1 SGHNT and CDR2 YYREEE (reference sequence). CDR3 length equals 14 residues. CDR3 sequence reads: CASSLDRGNSPLHF. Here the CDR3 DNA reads TGTGCCAGCAGCCTTGACAGGGGGAATTCACCCCTCCACTTT.

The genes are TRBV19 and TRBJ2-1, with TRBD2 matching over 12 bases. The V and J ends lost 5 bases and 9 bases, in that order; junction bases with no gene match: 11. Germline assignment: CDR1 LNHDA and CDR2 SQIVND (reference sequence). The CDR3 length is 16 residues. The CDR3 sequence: CASSLKLAGGIPEQFF. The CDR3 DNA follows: TGTGCCAGTAGTCTAAAACTAGCGGGAGGTATCCCTGAGCAGTTCTTC.

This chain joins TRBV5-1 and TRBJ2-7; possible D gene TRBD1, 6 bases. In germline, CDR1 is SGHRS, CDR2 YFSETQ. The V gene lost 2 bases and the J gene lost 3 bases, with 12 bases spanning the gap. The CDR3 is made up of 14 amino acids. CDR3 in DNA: TGCGCCAGCAGCTTTTTCCTGGACAGCTACGAGCAGTACTTC. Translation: CASSFFLDSYEQYF.

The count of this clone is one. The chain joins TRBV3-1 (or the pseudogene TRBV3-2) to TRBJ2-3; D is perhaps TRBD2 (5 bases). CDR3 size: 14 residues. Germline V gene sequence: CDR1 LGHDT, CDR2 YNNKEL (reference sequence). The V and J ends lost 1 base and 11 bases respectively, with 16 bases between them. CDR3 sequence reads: CASSQAAVSRVQYF. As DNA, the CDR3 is TGTGCCAGCAGCCAAGCGGCGGTATCGAGGGTGCAGTATTTT.

The CDR3 here is CASSLVSGGGEKLFF. The CDR3 bases are TGTGCCAGCAGCTTAGTTTCAGGGGGAGGTGAAAAACTGTTTTTT. This chain uses TRBV7-9 with TRBJ1-4; 7 nucleotides agree with TRBD1. CDR1 SEHNR and CDR2 FQNEAQ come from the germline V gene (reference sequence). This CDR3 has 15 amino acids. The V gene end was trimmed by 1 base and the J gene end by 7 bases; junction bases not matched to a gene: 6. The complete variable domain, with remaining parts taken from reference TRBV7-9 and TRBJ1-4, reads DTGVSQNPRHKITKRGQNVTFRCDPISEHNRLYWYRQTLGQGPEFLTYFQNEAQLEKSRLLSDRFSAERPKGSFSTLEIQRTEQGDSAMYLCASSLVSGGGEKLFFGSGTQLSVL.

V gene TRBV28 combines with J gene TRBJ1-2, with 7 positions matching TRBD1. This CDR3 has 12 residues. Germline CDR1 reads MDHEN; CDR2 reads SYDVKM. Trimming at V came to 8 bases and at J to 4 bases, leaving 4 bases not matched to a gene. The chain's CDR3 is CASQGQIYGYTF. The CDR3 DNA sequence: TGTGCCAGCCAGGGACAGATCTATGGCTACACCTTC.

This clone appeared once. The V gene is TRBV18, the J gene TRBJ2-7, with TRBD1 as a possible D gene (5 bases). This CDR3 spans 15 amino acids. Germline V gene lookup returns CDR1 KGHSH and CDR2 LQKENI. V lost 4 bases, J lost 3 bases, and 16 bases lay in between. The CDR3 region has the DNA TGTGCCAGCTCACGGCTAGGGCAGACAGACTACGAGCAGTACTTC. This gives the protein CASSRLGQTDYEQYF.

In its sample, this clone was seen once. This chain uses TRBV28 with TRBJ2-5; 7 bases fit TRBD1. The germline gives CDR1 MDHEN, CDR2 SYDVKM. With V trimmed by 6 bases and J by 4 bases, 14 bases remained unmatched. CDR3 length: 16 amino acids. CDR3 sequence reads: CASSLGGRGQRETQYF. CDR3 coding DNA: TGTGCCAGCAGCTTGGGTGGCAGGGGACAGAGAGAGACCCAGTACTTC.

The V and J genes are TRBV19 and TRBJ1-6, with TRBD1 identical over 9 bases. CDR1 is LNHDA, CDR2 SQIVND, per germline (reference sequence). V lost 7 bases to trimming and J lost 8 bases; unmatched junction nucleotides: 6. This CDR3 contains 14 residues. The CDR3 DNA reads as TGTGCCAGTACAGAGGACAGGGGCCATTCACCCCTCCACTTT. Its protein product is CASTEDRGHSPLHF.